This passage covers 19 T cell receptor beta chains from one sample sequenced in a study of control samples from healthy donors and cancer patients. The repertoire was sequenced with immunoSEQ multiplex PCR; TCRdb's copy has only in-frame clones and lacks some. The sample comprises some 110,000 clones, about 80% of which are singletons, and around 14% rests with the top ten. Sequenced material: blood. The receptor source for this set is a woman in her fifties or sixties in good health.

This clone was seen once. V and J are TRBV29-1 and TRBJ2-5; 8 bases line up with TRBD2. The CDR3 is made up of 13 amino acids. Germline lookup yields CDR1 SQVTM and CDR2 ANQGSEA. V lost 4 bases, J lost 3 bases, and 4 bases stayed unmatched. The CDR3 region has the DNA TGCAGCGTTGCCCATAGCGGGGAAGAGACCCAGTACTTC. Its protein is CSVAHSGEETQYF.

This clone was observed once. CDR3: CASSAGQSYEQYF. CDR3 DNA sequence: TGTGCCAGCAGCGCGGGACAGTCCTACGAGCAGTACTTC. This chain links TRBV9 with TRBJ2-7; TRBD1 agrees at 7 bases. The CDR3 contains 13 residues. Germline V gene sequence: CDR1 SGDLS, CDR2 YYNGEE. V lost 3 bases, J lost 1 base, and 1 base stayed unmatched. Complete variable domain (other parts from reference TRBV9 and TRBJ2-7): DSGVTQTPKHLITATGQRVTLRCSPRSGDLSVYWYQQSLDQGLQFLIQYYNGEERAKGNILERFSAQQFPDLHSELNLSSLELGDSALYFCASSAGQSYEQYFGPGTRLTVT.

The V and J genes are TRBV7-3 and TRBJ2-3; 9 bases fit TRBD2. Germline trimming cut 5 bases from V and 4 bases from J; bases unmatched to any gene: 13. CDR1 and CDR2 (germline): SGHTA, FQGTGA. The CDR3 length is 17 residues. CDR3: CASSPKVLAGFADTQYF. The CDR3 DNA sequence: TGTGCCAGCAGCCCAAAGGTCCTAGCGGGGTTCGCAGATACGCAGTATTTT.

This clone was seen only a few times. The chain uses TRBV2 and TRBJ2-3, with D possibly being TRBD2 (6 bases). The CDR3 has 19 amino acids. The germline V and J ends were trimmed by 6 bases and 4 bases, with 29 bases remaining between them. Germline V gives CDR1 SNHLY, CDR2 FYNNEI. The CDR3 nucleotides are TGTGCCAGCAGCGACGACTTCGGGGGACGGAGACTCCTGGCAGATACGCAGTATTTT. Its protein product is CASSDDFGGRRLLADTQYF.

The J gene is TRBJ2-7, the V gene TRBV2; 8 nucleotides agree with TRBD2. The CDR3 extends over 14 amino acids. The ends lost 7 bases at V and 7 bases at J; junction bases unmatched: 12. CDR1 SNHLY and CDR2 FYNNEI come from the germline V gene. The CDR3: CASKPNRGGYEQYF. CDR3 DNA sequence: TGTGCCAGCAAACCTAATCGGGGGGGCTATGAGCAGTACTTC. Variable domain in full (rest from reference TRBV2 and TRBJ2-7): EPEVTQTPSHQVTQMGQEVILRCVPISNHLYFYWYRQILGQKVEFLVSFYNNEISEKSEIFDDQFSVERPDGSNFTLKIRSTKLEDSAMYFCASKPNRGGYEQYFGPGTRLTVT.

The CDR3 reads CASSLVGGHPSETQYF. The CDR3 region has the DNA TGTGCCAGCAGCTTAGTGGGGGGCCACCCTTCAGAGACCCAGTACTTC. The chain employs TRBV7-2 and TRBJ2-5, with D possibly being TRBD1 or TRBD2 (6 bases each). Trimming left V 1 base short and J 4 bases short, with 16 bases between. This CDR3 is 16 amino acids long. Germline CDR1 SGHTA, CDR2 FQGNSA.

This clone was seen a handful of times. The gene calls are TRBV2 and TRBJ2-7; TRBD1 aligns across 7 bases. Unmatched junction bases numbered 14, after V lost 3 bases and J lost 3 bases. Germline V gene lookup returns CDR1 SNHLY and CDR2 FYNNEI. The CDR3 is made up of 17 amino acids. The CDR3 loop is CASSDNVIGQVGYEQYF. CDR3 in DNA: TGTGCCAGCAGTGATAACGTTATTGGACAGGTGGGCTACGAGCAGTACTTC.

The chain employs TRBV19 and TRBJ1-5; tentatively, D is TRBD1 (5 bases). The CDR3 runs 16 residues. The germline V and J ends were trimmed by 5 bases and 0 bases, with 14 bases remaining between them. Germline values: CDR1 LNHDA, CDR2 SQIVND (reference sequence). The CDR3 loop is CASSPRTSYSNQPQHF. CDR3 nucleotide sequence: TGTGCCAGTAGTCCCCGGACAAGCTATAGCAATCAGCCCCAGCATTTT.

The chain links TRBV13 to TRBJ1-5, with D possibly being TRBD1 (5 bases). The germline CDR1 and CDR2 sequences are PRHDT and FYEKMQ (reference sequence). CDR3 length equals 16 residues. Between the trimmed V and J ends, which lost 2 bases and 2 bases, there was a span of 13 bases. The CDR3 loop reads CASSLSGTWGNQPQHF. CDR3 coding DNA: TGTGCCAGCAGCTTATCAGGGACTTGGGGCAATCAGCCCCAGCATTTT.

V gene TRBV5-4 combines with J gene TRBJ1-1, with D possibly TRBD1 on 5 matching bases. In germline, CDR1 is SGHNT, CDR2 YYREEE (reference sequence). The CDR3 consists of 14 residues. The V and J ends lost 5 bases and 5 bases respectively, with 16 bases between them. Here the CDR3 reads CASSWGTRGTEAFF. CDR3 nucleotides: TGTGCCAGCAGTTGGGGGACCCGAGGGACTGAAGCTTTCTTT.

J is TRBJ2-1 and V is TRBV7-3, with D possibly called TRBD1 or TRBD2 (5 bases each). Germline V gives CDR1 SGHTA, CDR2 FQGTGA. This CDR3 is 12 amino acids long. V was pared by 1 base and J by 8 bases, with 6 bases between. The CDR3 region is CASSLRGDEQFF. The CDR3 DNA is TGTGCCAGCAGCTTAAGAGGGGATGAGCAGTTCTTC.

This clone was detected a few times. This chain joins TRBV29-1 and TRBJ2-5; weak D call: TRBD1 (5 bases). V was clipped by 1 base and J by 4 bases, with 19 bases between them. Germline CDR1 reads SQVTM; CDR2 reads ANQGSEA. The CDR3 consists of 16 residues. In DNA form, the CDR3 reads TGCAGCGTTGAAGCCTGGGGCTCGAAGGCCAGAGAGACCCAGTACTTC. This codes for CSVEAWGSKARETQYF.

The V and J genes are TRBV29-1 and TRBJ2-5; TRBD1 agrees at 8 bases. This CDR3 has 13 amino acids. J was trimmed by 4 bases and V by 6 bases; bases with no gene match: 7. Germline-derived CDR1 and CDR2 are SQVTM and ANQGSEA. The chain's CDR3 is CSVATTGGETQYF. The CDR3, as DNA: TGCAGCGTCGCAACAACAGGGGGAGAGACCCAGTACTTC.

This clone has just one count. The chain uses TRBV7-2 and TRBJ2-7; 11 bases match TRBD1. The junction had 8 bases not matched to a gene; V was cut back by 1 base and J by 6 bases. There are 16 residues in the CDR3. Germline assignment: CDR1 SGHTA and CDR2 FQGNSA. This CDR3 reads CASSLEFGTGGLEQYF. The CDR3 DNA reads TGTGCCAGCAGCTTAGAATTTGGGACAGGGGGTCTCGAGCAGTACTTC.

This chain joins TRBV18 and TRBJ2-1; 7 bases fit TRBD2. With V trimmed by 6 bases and J by 8 bases, 10 bases remained unmatched. The germline V gene encodes CDR1 KGHSH and CDR2 LQKENI. The CDR3 loop spans 14 amino acids. DNA of the CDR3: TGTGCCAGCTCCCCCATTGGGAGGGTGCATGAGCAGTTCTTC. Translation gives CASSPIGRVHEQFF.

Regarding this clone: The sample contains more than one DNA sequence encoding this CDR3. The chain links TRBV2 to TRBJ1-2, with TRBD1 matching 12 bases. The CDR3 extends over 17 amino acids. Germline values: CDR1 SNHLY, CDR2 FYNNEI. Trimming removed 8 bases from V and 8 bases from J; junction bases left unmatched: 18. CDR3 residues: CASLETMTGQGAGGYTF. The CDR3 DNA follows: TGTGCCAGCCTCGAAACCATGACGGGACAGGGGGCGGGGGGCTACACCTTC.

This clone was seen a handful of times. V gene TRBV7-2 combines with J gene TRBJ2-3, with a weak D call TRBD2 (6 bases). Per germline, CDR1 SGHTA and CDR2 FQGNSA. The CDR3 runs 15 residues. V was cut by 1 base and J by 4 bases, with 12 bases left in between. CDR3 residues: CASSLEAREADTQYF. The CDR3 bases are TGTGCCAGCAGCTTAGAGGCCAGGGAGGCAGATACGCAGTATTTT.

The chain couples TRBV3-1 (or the pseudogene TRBV3-2) to TRBJ1-5; D not certain. V was clipped by 1 base and J by 1 base, with 5 bases between them. Germline assignment: CDR1 LGHDT and CDR2 YNNKEL (reference sequence). The CDR3 sequence is 14 residues long. For the CDR3, the DNA is TGTGCCAGCAGCCAAGTAGGGAGCAATCAGCCCCAGCATTTT. As protein: CASSQVGSNQPQHF.

The sample holds one count of this clone. The chain joins TRBV6-5 to TRBJ2-7; 8 bases map to TRBD1. Losses at the gene ends were 8 bases for V and 6 bases for J; bases not matched to a gene: 12. The CDR3 covers 14 residues. The germline V gene encodes CDR1 MNHEY and CDR2 SVGAGI. The CDR3 region is CASPSRTGPSEQYF. Here the CDR3 DNA reads TGTGCCAGCCCGAGTCGGACAGGGCCCTCCGAGCAGTACTTC.